The table lists the clone carrying this TCR beta chain with a few counts. Sequencing used immunoSEQ multiplex PCR; TCRdb keeps in-frame clones, though not all of them. The repertoire holds 250,000 to 300,000 clones, around 91% seen once, with around an eighth in the top ten. The sample is drawn from a study of blood T cell repertoires in COVID-19. As for the study in general: The United States, Italy and Spain provided the acute and convalescent COVID-19 samples.

Germline loops: CDR1 SEHNR, CDR2 FQNEAQ (reference sequence). This CDR3 region has 14 residues. With 8 bases clipped from V and 1 base from J, the junction kept 4 bases outside the gene matches. The clonotype comes from a woman aged 55-75 years with acute or convalescent COVID-19. The J gene is TRBJ2-7, the V gene TRBV7-9; TRBD1 matches 11 bases. The sequenced sample was peripheral blood. CDR3 bases: TGTGCCAGCCACAGGGACAGGGGGTCCTACGAGCAGTACTTC. Protein sequence: CASHRDRGSYEQYF.